These T cell receptor beta chains were read from a single sample in a study of CD8 T cells in cerebrospinal fluid in Alzheimer's disease. TCRdb reworked the 10x single-cell sequencing reads into one entry per CDR3 protein, no DNA. Reported are around 780 distinct CDR3 sequences; the ten largest clones contain approximately 13%. Sequenced sample: cerebrospinal fluid. The receptors derive from a human donor with Parkinson's disease. CDR3s include the opening cysteine and the closing phenylalanine or tryptophan. Clone size is not always given. Where it is, it says once, few, many or a class for expanded clones.

>TRBV30|TRBJ1-1|12|medium-sized
CAWSVQGNEAFF
>TRBV27|TRBJ1-2|15|medium-sized
CASRAWDRGNYGYTF
>TRBV7-3|TRBJ2-5|17|large
CASSFGRGSGFQETQYF
>TRBV6-6|TRBJ2-2|14|medium-sized
CASSPTGYTGELFF
>TRBV28|TRBJ1-5|14|medium-sized
CASSLIRGNQPQHF
>TRBV5-8|TRBJ2-1|16|-
CASSLGDRVSYNEQFF
>TRBV19|TRBJ1-1|15|medium-sized
CASSNSGTANTEAFF
>TRBV2|TRBJ2-6|15|large
CASSLSSLGANVLTF
>TRBV6-2/TRBV6-3|TRBJ2-5|14|large
CASTYNEGEETQYF
>TRBV4-2|TRBJ1-3|16|large
CASSQATGDSGNTIYF
>TRBV27|TRBJ2-7|14|medium-sized
CASSPQGIAYEQYF
>TRBV28|TRBJ2-7|12|medium-sized
CASSLSGYEQYF
>TRBV7-3|TRBJ1-2|17|large
CASSLVAAGGLPTGWTF
>TRBV10-3|TRBJ1-2|11|medium-sized
CAIKGNYGYTF
>TRBV20-1|TRBJ2-2|15|large
CSAAAGTSLTGELFF
>TRBV4-3|TRBJ2-7|16|medium-sized
CASSQASDPRTYEQYF
>TRBV20-1|TRBJ2-1|14|medium-sized
CSAGTSGGGNEQFF
>TRBV27|TRBJ1-2|15|large
CASSYSDRIGYGYTF
>TRBV27|TRBJ1-2|16|medium-sized
CASSLSGGTSNYGYTF
>TRBV6-1|TRBJ2-3|12|medium-sized
CASGTGPDTQYF
>TRBV6-6|TRBJ2-7|14|large
CASSPPGGPYEQYF
>TRBV20-1|TRBJ1-4|14|large
CSARGEGGREKLFF
>TRBV5-1|TRBJ2-3|16|large
CASSLGGGGPTDTQYF
>TRBV7-9|TRBJ2-1|16|large
CASSPSGTSGGIEQFF
>TRBV5-1|TRBJ2-5|14|medium-sized
CASSLGTGSQTQYF
>TRBV3-1|TRBJ1-6|14|large
CASSTGQGRSPLHF
>TRBV11-2|TRBJ2-1|15|large
CASSLVGSSYNEQFF
>TRBV6-6|TRBJ2-7|18|medium-sized
CASSSPGLAGGPTYEQYF
>TRBV11-1|TRBJ2-7|14|medium-sized
CASSYSGGPYEQYF
>TRBV5-1|TRBJ1-4|15|large
CASSLTLPGNEKLFF
>TRBV5-1|TRBJ2-3|17|medium-sized
CASSLEASGGPTDTQYF
>TRBV20-1|TRBJ1-2|13|medium-sized
CSAGTGLSYGYTF
>TRBV28|TRBJ2-2|15|medium-sized
CASSSQVLTAGELFF
>TRBV7-2|TRBJ2-2|13|large
CASSPRRDGELFF
>TRBV6-5|TRBJ1-1|13|medium-sized
CASRHQGGTEAFF
>TRBV7-9|TRBJ1-5|12|large
CASSLVNQPQHF
>TRBV12-3/TRBV12-4|TRBJ2-7|15|medium-sized
CASSPGQARGGEQYF
>TRBV7-2|TRBJ1-2|13|large
CASSPAANYGYTF
>TRBV20-1|TRBJ2-2|16|medium-sized
CSARSLGTANTGELFF
>TRBV7-2|TRBJ2-7|15|large
CASSPQTGPAYEQYF
>TRBV5-4|TRBJ1-4|15|medium-sized
CASSANRGLDEKLFF
>TRBV7-9|TRBJ1-1|14|large
CASSFIQGHTEAFF